This TCR beta chain originates from a study of blood T cells in healthy people across ages. Study observations and caveats: Researchers judged that diversity estimates from one million T cells fell short of true values.

The authors ran a second PCR of about 6 to 12 cycles using a sample-barcoded 5' primer and a J-beta primer mix. TCRdb itself ran the 5' RACE reads through MiXCR, one entry per CDR3 protein. The sample contains 350,000 to 450,000 distinct CDR3 sequences, about 49% of which appear only once. Caucasian, healthy and from Russia, the donors were aged between about 6 and 90. Germline V CDR1 and CDR2: DFQATT, SNEGSKA (reference sequence). This CDR3 spans 15 amino acids. The V end lost 3 bases, the J end lost 2 bases, and 16 bases lay between the germline ends. This clonotype has only a few counts. The target antigen is unknown.

Sequenced input: blood. The chain couples TRBV20-1 to TRBJ2-5; D remains ambiguous. The sequence was obtained from a man aged 55 to 70 in good health. The CDR3 loop reads CSARPSRTAQETQYF. CDR3 DNA sequence: TGCAGTGCTAGGCCCTCTCGAACAGCACAAGAGACCCAGTACTTC.